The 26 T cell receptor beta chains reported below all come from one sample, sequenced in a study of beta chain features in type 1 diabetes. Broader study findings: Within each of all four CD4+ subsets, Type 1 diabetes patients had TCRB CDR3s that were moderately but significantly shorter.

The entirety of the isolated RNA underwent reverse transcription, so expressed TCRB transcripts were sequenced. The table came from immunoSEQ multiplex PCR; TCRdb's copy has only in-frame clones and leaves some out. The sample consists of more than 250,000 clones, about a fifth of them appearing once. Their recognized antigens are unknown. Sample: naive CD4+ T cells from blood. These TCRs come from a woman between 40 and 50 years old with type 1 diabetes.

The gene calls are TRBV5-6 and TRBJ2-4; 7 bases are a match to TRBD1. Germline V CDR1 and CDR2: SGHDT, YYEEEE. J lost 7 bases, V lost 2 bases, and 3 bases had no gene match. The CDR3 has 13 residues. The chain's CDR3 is CASSFGTENIQYF. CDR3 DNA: TGTGCCAGCAGCTTTGGGACAGAGAACATTCAGTACTTC. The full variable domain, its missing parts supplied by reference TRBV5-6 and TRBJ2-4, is DAGVTQSPTHLIKTRGQQVTLRCSPKSGHDTVSWYQQALGQGPQFIFQYYEEEERQRGNFPDRFSGHQFPNYSSELNVNALLLGDSALYLCASSFGTENIQYFGAGTRLSVL.

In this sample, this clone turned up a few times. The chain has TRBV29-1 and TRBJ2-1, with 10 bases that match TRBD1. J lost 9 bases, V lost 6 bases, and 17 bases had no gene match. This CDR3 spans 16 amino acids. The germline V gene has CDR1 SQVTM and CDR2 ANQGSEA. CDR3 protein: CSVHNYRDRGQSEQFF. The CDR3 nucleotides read TGCAGCGTCCATAATTACCGGGACAGGGGACAAAGTGAGCAGTTCTTC.

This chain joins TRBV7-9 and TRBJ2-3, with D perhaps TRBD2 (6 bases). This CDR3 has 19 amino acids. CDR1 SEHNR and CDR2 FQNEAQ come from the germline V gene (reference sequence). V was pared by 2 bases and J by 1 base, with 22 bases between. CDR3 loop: CASSLQYSSTEGGTDTQYF. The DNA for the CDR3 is TGTGCCAGCAGCTTACAGTACAGTTCAACGGAGGGCGGCACAGATACGCAGTATTTT.

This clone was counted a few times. The CDR3 nucleotides read TGTGCCAGCTACAGGGAATTTGAAGCTTTCTTT. Amino acids: CASYREFEAFF. This chain joins TRBV2 and TRBJ1-1, with D perhaps TRBD1 (6 bases). Per germline, CDR1 SNHLY and CDR2 FYNNEI. V lost 8 bases and J lost 7, with 11 bases in between. The CDR3 is 11 residues long.

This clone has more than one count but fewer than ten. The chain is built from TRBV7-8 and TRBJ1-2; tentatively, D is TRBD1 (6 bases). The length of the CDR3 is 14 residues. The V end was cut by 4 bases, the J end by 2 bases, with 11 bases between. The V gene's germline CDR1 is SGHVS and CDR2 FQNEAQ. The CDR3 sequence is CASSWGHPNYGYTF. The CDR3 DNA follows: TGTGCCAGCAGCTGGGGACACCCCAACTATGGCTACACCTTC.

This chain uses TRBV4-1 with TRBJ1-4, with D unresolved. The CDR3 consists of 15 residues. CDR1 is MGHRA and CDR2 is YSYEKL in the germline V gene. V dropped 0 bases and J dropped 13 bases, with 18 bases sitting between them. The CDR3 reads CASSQDIRSEGGLFF. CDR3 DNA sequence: TGCGCCAGCAGCCAAGATATCAGGTCGGAGGGAGGACTGTTTTTT.

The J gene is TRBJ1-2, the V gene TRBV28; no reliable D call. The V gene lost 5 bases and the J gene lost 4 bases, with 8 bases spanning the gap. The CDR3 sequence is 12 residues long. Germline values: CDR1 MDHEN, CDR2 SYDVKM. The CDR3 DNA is TGTGCCAGCAGTCTAAGCCGCTATGGCTACACCTTC. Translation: CASSLSRYGYTF.

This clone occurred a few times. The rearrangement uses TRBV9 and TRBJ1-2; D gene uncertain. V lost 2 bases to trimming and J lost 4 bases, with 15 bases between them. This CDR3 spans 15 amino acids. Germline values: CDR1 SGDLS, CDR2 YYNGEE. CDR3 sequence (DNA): TGTGCCAGCAGCGTCGGGAAGAGGTCAGGCTATGGCTACACCTTC. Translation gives CASSVGKRSGYGYTF. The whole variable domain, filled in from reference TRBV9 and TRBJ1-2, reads DSGVTQTPKHLITATGQRVTLRCSPRSGDLSVYWYQQSLDQGLQFLIQYYNGEERAKGNILERFSAQQFPDLHSELNLSSLELGDSALYFCASSVGKRSGYGYTFGSGTRLTVV.

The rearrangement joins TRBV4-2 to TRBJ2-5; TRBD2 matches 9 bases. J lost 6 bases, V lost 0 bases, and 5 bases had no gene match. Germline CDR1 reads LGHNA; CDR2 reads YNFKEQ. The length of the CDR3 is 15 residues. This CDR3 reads CASSQDSGSPQTQYF. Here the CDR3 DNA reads TGTGCCAGCAGCCAAGATAGCGGGAGTCCCCAGACCCAGTACTTC.

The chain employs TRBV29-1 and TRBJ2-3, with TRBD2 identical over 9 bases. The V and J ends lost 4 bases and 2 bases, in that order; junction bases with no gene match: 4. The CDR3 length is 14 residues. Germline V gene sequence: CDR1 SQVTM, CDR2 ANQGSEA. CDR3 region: CSVGTSVPTDTQYF. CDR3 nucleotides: TGCAGCGTTGGGACTAGCGTTCCCACAGATACGCAGTATTTT.

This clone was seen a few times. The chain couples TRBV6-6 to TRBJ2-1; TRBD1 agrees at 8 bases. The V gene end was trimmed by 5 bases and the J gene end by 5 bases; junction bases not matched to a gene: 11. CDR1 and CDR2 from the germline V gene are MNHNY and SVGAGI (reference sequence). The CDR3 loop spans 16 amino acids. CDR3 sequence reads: CASSPRDRKSDNEQFF. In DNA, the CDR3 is TGTGCCAGCAGTCCGCGGGACAGGAAATCCGACAATGAGCAGTTCTTC.

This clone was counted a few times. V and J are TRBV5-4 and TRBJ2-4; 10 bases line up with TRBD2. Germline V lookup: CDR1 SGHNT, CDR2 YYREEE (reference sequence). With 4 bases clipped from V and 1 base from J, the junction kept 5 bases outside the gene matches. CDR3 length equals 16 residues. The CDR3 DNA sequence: TGTGCCAGCAGCCTATTTAGCGGGGGGGCCAAAAACATTCAGTACTTC. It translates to CASSLFSGGAKNIQYF.

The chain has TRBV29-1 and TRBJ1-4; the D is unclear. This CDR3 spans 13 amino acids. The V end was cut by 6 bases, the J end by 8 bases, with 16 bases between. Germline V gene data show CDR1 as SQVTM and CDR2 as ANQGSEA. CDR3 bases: TGCAGCGTCCAACCGGACCGACTAGAAAAACTGTTTTTT. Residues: CSVQPDRLEKLFF. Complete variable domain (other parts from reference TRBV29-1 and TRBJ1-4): SAVISQKPSRDICQRGTSLTIQCQVDSQVTMMFWYRQQPGQSLTLIATANQGSEATYESGFVIDKFPISRPNLTFSTLTVSNMSPEDSSIYLCSVQPDRLEKLFFGSGTQLSVL.

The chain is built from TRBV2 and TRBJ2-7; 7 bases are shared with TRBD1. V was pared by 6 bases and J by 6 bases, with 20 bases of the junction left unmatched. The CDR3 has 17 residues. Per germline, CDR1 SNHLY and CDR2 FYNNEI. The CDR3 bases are TGTGCCAGCAGGAAAACTTCCGGGACAGAGGTCGCCGGCGAGCAGTACTTC. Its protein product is CASRKTSGTEVAGEQYF.

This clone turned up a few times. This chain's CDR3 is CATSRDSEGAYGYTF. The CDR3 DNA reads TGTGCCACCAGCAGAGATAGCGAGGGGGCCTATGGCTACACCTTC. V gene TRBV15 combines with J gene TRBJ1-2, with 7 bases matching TRBD1. The ends lost 0 bases at V and 4 bases at J; junction bases unmatched: 5. Germline V CDR1 and CDR2: LNHNV, YYDKDF (reference sequence). This CDR3 is built from 15 residues.

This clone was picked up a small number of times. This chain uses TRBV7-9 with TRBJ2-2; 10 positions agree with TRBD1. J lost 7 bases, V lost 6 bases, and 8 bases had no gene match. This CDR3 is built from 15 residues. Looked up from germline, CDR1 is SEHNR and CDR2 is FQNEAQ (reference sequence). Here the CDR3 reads CASRKDRGRVGELFF. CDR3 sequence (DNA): TGTGCCAGCAGGAAAGACAGGGGGCGCGTCGGGGAGCTGTTTTTT. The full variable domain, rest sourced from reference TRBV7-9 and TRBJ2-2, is DTGVSQNPRHKITKRGQNVTFRCDPISEHNRLYWYRQTLGQGPEFLTYFQNEAQLEKSRLLSDRFSAERPKGSFSTLEIQRTEQGDSAMYLCASRKDRGRVGELFFGEGSRLTVL.

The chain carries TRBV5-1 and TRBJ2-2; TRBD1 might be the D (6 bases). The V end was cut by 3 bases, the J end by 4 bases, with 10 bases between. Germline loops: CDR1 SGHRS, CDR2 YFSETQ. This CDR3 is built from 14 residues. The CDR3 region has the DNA TGCGCCAGCAGCTCGACAGGCTCCACCGGGGAGCTGTTTTTT. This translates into CASSSTGSTGELFF. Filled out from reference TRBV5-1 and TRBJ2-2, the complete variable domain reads KAGVTQTPRYLIKTRGQQVTLSCSPISGHRSVSWYQQTPGQGLQFLFEYFSETQRNKGNFPGRFSGRQFSNSRSEMNVSTLELGDSALYLCASSSTGSTGELFFGEGSRLTVL.

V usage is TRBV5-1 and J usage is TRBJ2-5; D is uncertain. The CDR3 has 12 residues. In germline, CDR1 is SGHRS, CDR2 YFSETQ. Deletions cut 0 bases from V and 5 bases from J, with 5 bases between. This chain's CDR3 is CASSLESETQYF. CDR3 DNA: TGCGCCAGCAGCTTGGAAAGCGAGACCCAGTACTTC. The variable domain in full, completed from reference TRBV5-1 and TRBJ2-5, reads KAGVTQTPRYLIKTRGQQVTLSCSPISGHRSVSWYQQTPGQGLQFLFEYFSETQRNKGNFPGRFSGRQFSNSRSEMNVSTLELGDSALYLCASSLESETQYFGPGTRLLVL.

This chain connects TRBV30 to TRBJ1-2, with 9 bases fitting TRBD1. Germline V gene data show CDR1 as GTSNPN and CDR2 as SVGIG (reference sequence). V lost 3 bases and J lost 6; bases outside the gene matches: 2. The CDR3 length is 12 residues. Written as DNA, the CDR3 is TGTGCCTGGAGGACAGGGGGGGATGGCTACACCTTC. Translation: CAWRTGGDGYTF.

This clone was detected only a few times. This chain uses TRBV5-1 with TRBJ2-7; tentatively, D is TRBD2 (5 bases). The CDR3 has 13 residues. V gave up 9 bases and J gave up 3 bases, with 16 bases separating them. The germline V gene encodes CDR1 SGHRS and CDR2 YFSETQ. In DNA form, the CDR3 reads TGCGCCACCTCGCCCCGGGAAAACTACGAGCAGTACTTC. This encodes CATSPRENYEQYF.

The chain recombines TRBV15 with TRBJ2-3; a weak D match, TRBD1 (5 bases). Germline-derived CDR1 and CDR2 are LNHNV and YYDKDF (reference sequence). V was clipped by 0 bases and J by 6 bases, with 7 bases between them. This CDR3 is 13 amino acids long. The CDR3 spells CATSREGRDTQYF. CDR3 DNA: TGTGCCACCAGCAGAGAGGGGCGGGATACGCAGTATTTT.

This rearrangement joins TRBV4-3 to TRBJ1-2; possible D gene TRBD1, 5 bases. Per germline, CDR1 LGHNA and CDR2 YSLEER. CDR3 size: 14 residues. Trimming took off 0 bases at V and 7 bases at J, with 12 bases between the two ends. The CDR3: CASSQDRGGSGYTF. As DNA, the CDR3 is TGCGCCAGCAGCCAAGACCGGGGGGGGTCTGGCTACACCTTC.

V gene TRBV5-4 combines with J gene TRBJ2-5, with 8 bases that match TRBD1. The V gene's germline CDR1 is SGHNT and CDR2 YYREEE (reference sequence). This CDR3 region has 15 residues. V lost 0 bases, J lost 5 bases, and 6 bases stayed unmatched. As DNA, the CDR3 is TGTGCCAGCAGCTTGGCTAAGACAGGGGTCGAGACCCAGTACTTC. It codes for CASSLAKTGVETQYF.

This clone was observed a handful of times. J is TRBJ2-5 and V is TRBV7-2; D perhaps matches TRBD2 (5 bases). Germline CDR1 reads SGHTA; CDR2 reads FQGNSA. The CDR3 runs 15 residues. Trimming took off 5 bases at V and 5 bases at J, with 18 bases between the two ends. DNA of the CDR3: TGTGCCAGCAGCCAACTCACTAGAGCCGGGGAGACCCAGTACTTC. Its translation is CASSQLTRAGETQYF.

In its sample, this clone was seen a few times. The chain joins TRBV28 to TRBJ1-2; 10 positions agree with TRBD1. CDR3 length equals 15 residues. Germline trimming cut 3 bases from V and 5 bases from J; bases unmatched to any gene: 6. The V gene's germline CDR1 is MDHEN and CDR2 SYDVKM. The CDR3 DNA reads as TGTGCCAGCAGTTTCGGGACAGGGGTCGGGTATGGCTACACCTTC. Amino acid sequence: CASSFGTGVGYGYTF.

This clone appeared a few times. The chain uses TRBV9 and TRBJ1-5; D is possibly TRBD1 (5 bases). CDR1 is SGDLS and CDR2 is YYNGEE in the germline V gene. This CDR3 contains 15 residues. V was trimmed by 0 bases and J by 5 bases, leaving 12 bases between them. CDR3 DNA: TGTGCCAGCAGCGTAGATTCCAGGGCTGATCAGCCCCAGCATTTT. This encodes CASSVDSRADQPQHF.